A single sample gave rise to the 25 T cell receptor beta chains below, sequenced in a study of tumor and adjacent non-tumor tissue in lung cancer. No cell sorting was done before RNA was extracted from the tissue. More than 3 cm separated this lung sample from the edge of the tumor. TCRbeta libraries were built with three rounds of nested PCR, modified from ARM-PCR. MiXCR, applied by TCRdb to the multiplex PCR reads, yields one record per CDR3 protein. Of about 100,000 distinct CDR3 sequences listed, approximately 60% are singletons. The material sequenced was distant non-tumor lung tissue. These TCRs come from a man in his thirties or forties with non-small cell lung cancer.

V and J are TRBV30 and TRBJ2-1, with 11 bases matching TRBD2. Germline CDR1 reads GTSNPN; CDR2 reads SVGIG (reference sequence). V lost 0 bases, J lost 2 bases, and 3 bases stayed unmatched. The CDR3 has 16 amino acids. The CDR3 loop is CAWSVRGLAAYNEQFF. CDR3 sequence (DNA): TGTGCCTGGAGTGTACGGGGACTAGCGGCCTACAATGAGCAGTTCTTC.

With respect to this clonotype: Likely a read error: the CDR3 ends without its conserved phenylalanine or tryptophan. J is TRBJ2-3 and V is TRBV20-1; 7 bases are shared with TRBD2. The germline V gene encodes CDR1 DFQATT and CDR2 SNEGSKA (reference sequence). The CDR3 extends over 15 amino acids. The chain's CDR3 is CNASSRGGRTDTQYS. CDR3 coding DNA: TGCAATGCTAGCTCCCGCGGGGGTAGGACAGATACGCAGTATTCT.

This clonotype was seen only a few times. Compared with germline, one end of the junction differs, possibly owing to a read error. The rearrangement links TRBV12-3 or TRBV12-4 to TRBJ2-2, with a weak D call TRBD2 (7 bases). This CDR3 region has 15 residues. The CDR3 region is CASSPAGASTGKLFF. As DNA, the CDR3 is TGCGCCAGCAGTCCCGCGGGGGCCTCCACCGGGAAGCTGTTTTTT.

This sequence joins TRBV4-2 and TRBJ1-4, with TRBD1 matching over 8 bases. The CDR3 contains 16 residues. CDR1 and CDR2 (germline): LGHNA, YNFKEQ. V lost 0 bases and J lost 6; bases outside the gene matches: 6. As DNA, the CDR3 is TGTGCCAGCAGCCAAGATCTTGAGACAGGGGATGAAAAACTGTTTTTT. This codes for CASSQDLETGDEKLFF.

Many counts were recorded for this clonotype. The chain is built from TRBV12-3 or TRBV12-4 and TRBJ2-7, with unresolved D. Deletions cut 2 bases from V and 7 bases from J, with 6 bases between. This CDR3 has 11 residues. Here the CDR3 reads CASSLQKEQYF. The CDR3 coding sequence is TGTGCCAGCAGTTTACAAAAGGAGCAGTACTTC.

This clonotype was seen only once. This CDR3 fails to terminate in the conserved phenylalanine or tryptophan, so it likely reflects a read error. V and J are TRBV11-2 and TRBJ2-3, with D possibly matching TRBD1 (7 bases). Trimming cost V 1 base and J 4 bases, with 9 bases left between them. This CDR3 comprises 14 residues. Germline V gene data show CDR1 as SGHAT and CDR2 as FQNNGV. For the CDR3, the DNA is TGTGCCAGCAGCTTAGGCAGGGGGGCAGATACGCAGTATGTG. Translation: CASSLGRGADTQYV.

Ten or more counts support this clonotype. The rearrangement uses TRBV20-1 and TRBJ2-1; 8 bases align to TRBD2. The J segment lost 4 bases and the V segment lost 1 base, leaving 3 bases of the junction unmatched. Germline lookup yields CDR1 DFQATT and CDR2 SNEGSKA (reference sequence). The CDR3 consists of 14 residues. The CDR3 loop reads CSARVPGGYNEQFF. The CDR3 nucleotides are TGCAGTGCTAGAGTTCCGGGGGGGTACAATGAGCAGTTCTTC.

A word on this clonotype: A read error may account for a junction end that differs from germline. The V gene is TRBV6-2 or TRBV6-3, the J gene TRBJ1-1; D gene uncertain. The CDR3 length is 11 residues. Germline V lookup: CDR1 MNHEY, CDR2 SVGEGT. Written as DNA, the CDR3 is TGTGCCAGCAGTTGGTTTACTGCAGCTTTCTTT. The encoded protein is CASSWFTAAFF.

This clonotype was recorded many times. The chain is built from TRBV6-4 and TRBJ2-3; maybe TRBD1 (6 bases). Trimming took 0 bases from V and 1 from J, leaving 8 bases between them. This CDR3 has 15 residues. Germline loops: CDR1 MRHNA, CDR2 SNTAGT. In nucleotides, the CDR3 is TGTGCCAGCAGTGACTCGGGACAAGGCACAGATACGCAGTATTTT. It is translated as CASSDSGQGTDTQYF.

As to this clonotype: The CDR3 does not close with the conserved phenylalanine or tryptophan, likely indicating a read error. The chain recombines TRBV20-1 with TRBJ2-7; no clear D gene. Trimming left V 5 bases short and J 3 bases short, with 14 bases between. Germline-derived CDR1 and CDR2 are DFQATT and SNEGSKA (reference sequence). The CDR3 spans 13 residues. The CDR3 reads CSAHQSALYEQYL. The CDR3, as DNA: TGCAGTGCTCACCAGTCCGCCCTCTACGAGCAGTACCTC.

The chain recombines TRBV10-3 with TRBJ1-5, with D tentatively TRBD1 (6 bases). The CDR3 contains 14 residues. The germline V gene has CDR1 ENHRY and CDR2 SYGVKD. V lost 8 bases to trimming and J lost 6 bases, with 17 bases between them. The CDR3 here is CAICGGQHIQPQHF. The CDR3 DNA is TGTGCCATCTGTGGTGGACAGCACATTCAGCCCCAGCATTTT.

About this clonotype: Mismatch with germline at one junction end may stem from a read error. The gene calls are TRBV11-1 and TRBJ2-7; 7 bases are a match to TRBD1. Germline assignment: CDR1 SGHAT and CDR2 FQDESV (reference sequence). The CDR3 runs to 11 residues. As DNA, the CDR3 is TGTGCCAGCAGCCCTGACAGGGCCTTCTTCTTC. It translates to CASSPDRAFFF. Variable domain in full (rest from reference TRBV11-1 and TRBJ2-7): EAEVAQSPRYKITEKSQAVAFWCDPISGHATLYWYRQILGQGPELLVQFQDESVVDDSQLPKDRFSAERLKGVDSTLKIQPAELGDSAMYLCASSPDRAFFFGPGTRLTVT.

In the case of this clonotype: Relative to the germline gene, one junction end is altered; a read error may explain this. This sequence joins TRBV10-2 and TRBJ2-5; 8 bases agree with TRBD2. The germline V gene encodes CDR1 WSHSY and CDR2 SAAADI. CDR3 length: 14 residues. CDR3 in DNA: TGCGCCAGCACCGGGGCTAGCGGGCAAGGGACCCAGTACTTC. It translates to CASTGASGQGTQYF.

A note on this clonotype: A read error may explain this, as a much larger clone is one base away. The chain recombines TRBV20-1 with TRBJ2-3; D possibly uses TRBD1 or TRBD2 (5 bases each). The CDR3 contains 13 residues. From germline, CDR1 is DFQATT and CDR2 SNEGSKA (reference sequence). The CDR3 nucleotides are TGCACTGCTAGACGGGGCGCCACAGATACGCAGTATTTT. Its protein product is CTARRGATDTQYF.

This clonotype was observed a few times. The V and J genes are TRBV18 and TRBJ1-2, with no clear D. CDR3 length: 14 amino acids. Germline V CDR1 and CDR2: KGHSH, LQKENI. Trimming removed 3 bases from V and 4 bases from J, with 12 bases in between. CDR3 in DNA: TGTGCCAGCTCACCGCCTACAGACCCCTATGGCTACACCTTC. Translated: CASSPPTDPYGYTF.

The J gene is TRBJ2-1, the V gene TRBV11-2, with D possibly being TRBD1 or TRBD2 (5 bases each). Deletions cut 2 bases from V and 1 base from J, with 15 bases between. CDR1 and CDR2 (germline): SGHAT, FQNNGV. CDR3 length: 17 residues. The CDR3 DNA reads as TGTGCCAGCAGCTTATTACCGGGCTGGGGGTCCTACAATGAGCAGTTCTTC. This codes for CASSLLPGWGSYNEQFF. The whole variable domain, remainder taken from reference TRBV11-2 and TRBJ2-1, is EAGVAQSPRYKIIEKRQSVAFWCNPISGHATLYWYQQILGQGPKLLIQFQNNGVVDDSQLPKDRFSAERLKGVDSTLKIQPAKLEDSAVYLCASSLLPGWGSYNEQFFGPGTRLTVL.

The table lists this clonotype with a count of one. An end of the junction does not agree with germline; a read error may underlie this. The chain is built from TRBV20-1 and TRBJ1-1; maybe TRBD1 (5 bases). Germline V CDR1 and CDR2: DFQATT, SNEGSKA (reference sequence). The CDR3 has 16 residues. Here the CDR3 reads CSATDRDHPWNTEALF. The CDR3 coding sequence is TGCAGTGCCACCGATAGGGACCACCCCTGGAACACTGAAGCTCTCTTT.

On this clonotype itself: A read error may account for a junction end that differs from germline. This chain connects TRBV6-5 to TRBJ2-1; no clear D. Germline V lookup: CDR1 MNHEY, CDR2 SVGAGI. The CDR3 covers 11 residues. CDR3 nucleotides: TGTGACAGCCAATCCTACAATGAGCGGTTCTTC. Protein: CDSQSYNERFF.

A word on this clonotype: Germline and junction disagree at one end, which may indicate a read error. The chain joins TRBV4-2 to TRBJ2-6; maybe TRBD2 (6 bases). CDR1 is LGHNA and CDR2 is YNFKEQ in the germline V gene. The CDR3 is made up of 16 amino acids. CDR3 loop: CAISQASGDGANVLTF. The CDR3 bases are TGTGCCATCAGCCAGGCATCGGGAGATGGGGCCAATGTCCTGACTTTC.

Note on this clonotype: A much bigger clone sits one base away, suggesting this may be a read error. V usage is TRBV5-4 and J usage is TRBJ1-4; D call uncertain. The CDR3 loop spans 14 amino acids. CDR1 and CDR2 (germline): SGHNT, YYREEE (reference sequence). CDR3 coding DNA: TGTGCCAACAGCCCCACAGAAACTAATGAAAAACTGTTTTTT. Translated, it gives CANSPTETNEKLFF.

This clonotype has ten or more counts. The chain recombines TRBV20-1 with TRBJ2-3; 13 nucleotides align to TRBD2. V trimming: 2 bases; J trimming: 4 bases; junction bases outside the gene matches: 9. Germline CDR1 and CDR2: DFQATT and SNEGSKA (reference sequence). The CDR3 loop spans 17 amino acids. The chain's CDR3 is CSARLRTSGGVADTQYF. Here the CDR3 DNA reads TGCAGTGCTAGACTTCGGACTAGCGGGGGTGTTGCAGATACGCAGTATTTT.

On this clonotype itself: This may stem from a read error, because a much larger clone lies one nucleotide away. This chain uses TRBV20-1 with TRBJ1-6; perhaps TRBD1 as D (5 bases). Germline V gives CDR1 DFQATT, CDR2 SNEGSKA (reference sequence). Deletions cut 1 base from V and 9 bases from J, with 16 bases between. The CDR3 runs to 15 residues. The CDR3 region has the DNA TGCAGTGCTAGAGTTTCCGGGGGTTACGGTTCACCCCTCCACTTT. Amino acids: CSARVSGGYGSPLHF.

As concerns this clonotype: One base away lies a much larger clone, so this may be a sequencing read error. The CDR3 here is CTSTFIRGAGELFF. CDR3 nucleotide sequence: TGTACCAGCACGTTTATCCGGGGGGCCGGGGAGCTGTTTTTT. The rearrangement links TRBV6-2 or TRBV6-3 to TRBJ2-2, with 7 bases lining up with TRBD2. This CDR3 is built from 14 residues. Germline CDR1 is MNHEY and CDR2 is SVGEGT.

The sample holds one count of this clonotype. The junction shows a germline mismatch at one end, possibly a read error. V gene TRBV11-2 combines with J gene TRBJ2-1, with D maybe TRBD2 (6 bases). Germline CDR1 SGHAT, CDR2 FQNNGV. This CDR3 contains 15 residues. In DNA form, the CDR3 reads TGTGCCAGCAGCTTAATCCTAGCGAGGATTAATGACCAGTTCTTC. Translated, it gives CASSLILARINDQFF.

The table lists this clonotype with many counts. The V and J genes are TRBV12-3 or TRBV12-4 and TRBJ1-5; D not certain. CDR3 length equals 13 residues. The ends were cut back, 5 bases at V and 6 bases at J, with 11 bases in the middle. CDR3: CASSPSTRQPQHF. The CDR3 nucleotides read TGTGCCAGCAGTCCATCGACCCGTCAGCCCCAGCATTTT.